This T cell receptor beta chain derives from a study of OX40 agonist ivuxolimab in advanced cancers. Study-level points and caveats: Among the lowest levels of clonal expansion were found in partial responders at 0.1-3.0 mg/kg.

CDR1 and CDR2 from the germline V gene are KGHSH and LQKENI. Losses at the gene ends were 3 bases for V and 4 bases for J; bases not matched to a gene: 8. This CDR3 is 15 amino acids long. The method was immunoSEQ multiplex PCR; TCRdb's version includes in-frame clones alone and lacks a portion of them. The table records more than 95,000 clones, about 91% of them present only once. Worth noting for this clone: The target antigen is unknown.

This sequence was found in an adult with an advanced solid tumor such as melanoma, head and neck, liver or kidney cancer. The rearrangement joins TRBV18 to TRBJ2-5; 7 positions agree with TRBD1. This specimen was CD4+ or CD8+ T cells sorted from blood, taken in a trial of the OX40 agonist ivuxolimab. The CDR3 sequence: CASSPRGQSTETQYF. CDR3 bases: TGTGCCAGCTCACCCAGGGGACAGTCCACAGAGACCCAGTACTTC.